This entry is about one TCR beta chain. The V segment lost 10 bases and the J segment 2 bases; nucleotides outside the gene matches: 9. Germline V gene data show CDR1 as ENHRY and CDR2 as SYGVKD. This CDR3 is 14 amino acids long. This entry is derived from a study of blood T cell repertoires in COVID-19. TCRdb's table, derived via immunoSEQ multiplex PCR, lists solely in-frame clones and lacks some. The sample records roughly 150,000 clones, more than 65% being singletons. V gene TRBV10-3 combines with J gene TRBJ1-2, with 8 nucleotides matching TRBD1. Sequencing was done on a sample of PBMCs or T cells enriched from blood (not recorded which). The sequence derives from a man aged 55-75 years who had recovered from COVID-19. CDR3 sequence: CATRLQGENYGYTF. The CDR3 DNA reads as TGTGCCACTCGCTTACAGGGGGAGAACTATGGCTACACCTTC.